This TCR beta chain was sequenced during a study of T cells in tuberculosis (dated by TCRdb to the late 2010s). Regarding the research as a whole: To characterize T cells specific for the mycobacterial lipid antigen glucose monomycolate (GMM), the study used CD1B tetramers together with high-throughput TCR immunosequencing. Beyond this particular receptor, the publication reports: T cells that bind the CD1B-GMM tetramer with low affinity may not have been captured by the stringent sort gate.

After being thawed and rested overnight, PBMC were stained with GMM-loaded CD1B tetramer, a Live/Dead dye and anti-CD3, and were then sorted on a FACS Aria II. CD1B tetramers were loaded with C32 glucose monomycolate purified from Rhodococcus equi. PBMC used for tetramer sorting had been depleted of CD14-expressing monocytes for a separate study before cryopreservation. From each donor, 75,000 to 100,000 tetramer-negative cells were sorted and analyzed together with the tetramer-positive cells. Antigen-specific T cells were sorted from four healthy South African adults using GMM-loaded CD1B tetramers. There are 13 amino acids in the CDR3, from cysteine to phenylalanine inclusive. Just CDR3 DNA is preserved here, 39 bases in frame from base 1. Between the V and J ends, shortened by 7 bases and 3 bases respectively, the junction contains 15 bases. From a lookup of the germline V gene, CDR1 and CDR2 are SQVTM and ANQGSEA.

TCR-alpha and TCR-beta chains were sequenced unpaired, so chain pairing information was not available. The immunoSEQ multiplex PCR assay was used to generate TCR libraries, with TCR-beta and/or TCR-alpha/delta assays applied to each sample. The amplified TCR libraries were sequenced on the Illumina high-throughput platform. The study's processing was this. Clustering and dimensionality reduction relied on pairwise TCRdist distances among GMM-specific receptors from T cells that were either sorted ex vivo or expanded in vitro. Sequence motifs defined by gene usage and CDR3 content were tested for enrichment in tetramer-positive versus tetramer-negative populations. TCRdb provides this immuneACCESS table in a form limited to in-frame rearrangements. Some clones are lacking; in checked studies, under half of them reflect an unresolved V gene, and why the rest are absent is not known. For V, J and clone size, that table is used; D and trimming come from the DNA. This sample lists more than 45,000 clones; around 90% were detected once. Roughly 22% of the sample goes to the ten largest clones.

Remarks on this clone: No much larger clone is present one base from it, and per-base qualities are unavailable.

This sequence originates from an adult woman with latent tuberculosis. Input material: CD1b-GMM tetramer-negative cells sorted from PBMCs. The cell subset or site label, as the study defines it: T cells not binding CD1B-GMM tetramer, sorted from same donor. The sequence links TRBV29-1 to TRBJ1-1; confidence is insufficient to name the D gene. The CDR3 amino acid sequence is: CSGVGSLDTEAFF. The nucleotide sequence is given as TGCAGCGGGGTGGGCAGCTTGGACACTGAAGCTTTCTTT.